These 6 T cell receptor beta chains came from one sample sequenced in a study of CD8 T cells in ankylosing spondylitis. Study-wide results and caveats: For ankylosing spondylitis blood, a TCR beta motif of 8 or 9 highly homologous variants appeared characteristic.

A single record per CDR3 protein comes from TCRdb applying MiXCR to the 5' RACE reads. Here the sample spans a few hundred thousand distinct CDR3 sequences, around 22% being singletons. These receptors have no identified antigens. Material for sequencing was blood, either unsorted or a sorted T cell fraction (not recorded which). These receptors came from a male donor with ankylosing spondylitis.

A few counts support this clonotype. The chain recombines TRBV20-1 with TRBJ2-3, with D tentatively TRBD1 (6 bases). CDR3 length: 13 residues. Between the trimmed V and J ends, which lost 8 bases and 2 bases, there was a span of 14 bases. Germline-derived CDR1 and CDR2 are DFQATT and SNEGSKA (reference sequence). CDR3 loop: CSLAQGTTDTQYF. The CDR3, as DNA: TGCAGTCTAGCCCAGGGGACCACAGATACGCAGTATTTT.

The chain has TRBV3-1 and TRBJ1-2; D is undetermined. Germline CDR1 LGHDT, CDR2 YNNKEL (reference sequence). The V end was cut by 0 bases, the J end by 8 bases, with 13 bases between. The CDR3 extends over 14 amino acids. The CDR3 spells CASSQDARSMGYTF. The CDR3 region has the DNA TGTGCCAGCAGCCAAGACGCACGATCTATGGGCTACACCTTC.

The CDR3 nucleotides read TGTGCCAGCAGTCTTGGGACAGGGGGCCACGAGCAGTACTTC. Residues: CASSLGTGGHEQYF. V and J are TRBV28 and TRBJ2-7; TRBD1 matches 12 bases. Germline lookup yields CDR1 MDHEN and CDR2 SYDVKM. V trimming: 5 bases; J trimming: 5 bases; junction bases outside the gene matches: 4. This CDR3 has 14 residues. Based on the CDR3 plus reference TRBV28 and TRBJ2-7, the full variable domain is DVKVTQSSRYLVKRTGEKVFLECVQDMDHENMFWYRQDPGLGLRLIYFSYDVKMKEKGDIPEGYSVSREKKERFSLILESASTNQTSMYLCASSLGTGGHEQYFGPGTRLTVT.

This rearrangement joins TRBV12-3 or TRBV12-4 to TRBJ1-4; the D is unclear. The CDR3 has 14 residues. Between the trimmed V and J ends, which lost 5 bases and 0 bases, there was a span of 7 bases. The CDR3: CASSVSTTNEKLFF. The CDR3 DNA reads TGTGCCAGCAGTGTCAGTACAACTAATGAAAAACTGTTTTTT.

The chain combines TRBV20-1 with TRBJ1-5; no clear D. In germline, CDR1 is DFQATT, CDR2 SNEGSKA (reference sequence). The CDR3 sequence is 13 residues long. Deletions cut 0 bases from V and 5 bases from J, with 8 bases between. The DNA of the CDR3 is TGCAGTGCTAGAGATTCGGTTTATCAGCCCCAGCATTTT. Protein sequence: CSARDSVYQPQHF.

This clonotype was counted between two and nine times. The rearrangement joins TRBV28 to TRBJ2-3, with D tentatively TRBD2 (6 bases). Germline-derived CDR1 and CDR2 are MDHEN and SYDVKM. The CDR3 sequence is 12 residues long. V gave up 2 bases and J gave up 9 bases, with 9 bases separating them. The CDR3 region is CASSLHRGTQYF. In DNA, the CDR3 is TGTGCCAGCAGTTTACATCGGGGGACGCAGTATTTT.